This TCR beta chain was captured by sequencing in a study of regulatory T cells in long-lasting Graves disease. For TCR beta, libraries came from iRepertoire HTBI primers and Arm-PCR of CDR3 regions. TCRdb recomputed calls from the multiplex PCR reads with MiXCR, one row per CDR3 protein. The sample includes about 420,000 distinct CDR3 sequences, about 17% of them seen just once. Germline lookup yields CDR1 SGHDN and CDR2 FVKESK. The CDR3 sequence is 16 residues long. V was shortened by 0 bases and J by 4 bases, with 13 bases between the two germline ends. The time point here: newly diagnosed GD, antithyroid drugs for less than 3 months. There was RNA extracted from PBMCs, and the TCR library was made from it. As a group, patients came from one endocrinology department in Xi'an, China. In addition, the sample was reused for a study of T cells in Graves' hyperthyroidism and ophthalmopathy. That paper adds: The study enrolled patients aged 18 to 65 with newly diagnosed hyperthyroidism of under 2 months' duration.

This material consisted of peripheral blood mononuclear cells (PBMCs), taken at new diagnosis, from a patient treated with antithyroid drugs. This receptor was obtained from a young woman with Graves disease. This chain connects TRBV14 to TRBJ2-1, with D tentatively TRBD2 (6 bases). The CDR3 region has the DNA TGTGCCAGCAGCCAAGATCGGGGGTACAAGTACAATGAGCAGTTCTTC. Amino acid sequence: CASSQDRGYKYNEQFF. The variable domain in full, completed from reference TRBV14 and TRBJ2-1, reads EAGVTQFPSHSVIEKGQTVTLRCDPISGHDNLYWYRRVMGKEIKFLLHFVKESKQDESGMPNNRFLAERTGGTYSTLKVQPAELEDSGVYFCASSQDRGYKYNEQFFGPGTRLTVL.